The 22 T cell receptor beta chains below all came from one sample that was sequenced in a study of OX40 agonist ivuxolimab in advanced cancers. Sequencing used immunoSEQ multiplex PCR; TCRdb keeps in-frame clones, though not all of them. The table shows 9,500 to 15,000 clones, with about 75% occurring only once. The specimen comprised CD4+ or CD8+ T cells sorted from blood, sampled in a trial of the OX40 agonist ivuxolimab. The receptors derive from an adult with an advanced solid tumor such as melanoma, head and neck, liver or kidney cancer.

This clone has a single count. Written as DNA, the CDR3 is TGCGCCAGCAGCCAAGACGGGGGACAGGGACTACGAAACACCATATATTTT. It codes for CASSQDGGQGLRNTIYF. The gene calls are TRBV4-3 and TRBJ1-3, with 9 bases fitting TRBD1. The CDR3 length is 17 residues. CDR1 is LGHNA and CDR2 is YSLEER in the germline V gene. V dropped 0 bases and J dropped 5; count of bases not matched to a gene: 8.

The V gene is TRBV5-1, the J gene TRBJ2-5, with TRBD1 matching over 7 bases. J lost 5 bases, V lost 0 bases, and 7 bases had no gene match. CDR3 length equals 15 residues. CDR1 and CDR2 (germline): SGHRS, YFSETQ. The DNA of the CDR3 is TGCGCCAGCAGCTTGGTTCAGGGGGTAGGGGAGACCCAGTACTTC. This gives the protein CASSLVQGVGETQYF.

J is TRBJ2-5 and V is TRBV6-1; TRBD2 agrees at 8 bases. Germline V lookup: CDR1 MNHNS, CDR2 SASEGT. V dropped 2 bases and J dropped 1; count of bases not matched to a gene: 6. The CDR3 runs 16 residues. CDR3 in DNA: TGTGCCAGCAGTGAAAAACTAGCGGAGATCCAAGAGACCCAGTACTTC. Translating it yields CASSEKLAEIQETQYF.

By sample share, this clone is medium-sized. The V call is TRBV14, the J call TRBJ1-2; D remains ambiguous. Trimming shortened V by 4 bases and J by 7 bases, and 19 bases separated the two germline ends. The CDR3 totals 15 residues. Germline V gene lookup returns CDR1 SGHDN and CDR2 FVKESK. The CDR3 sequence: CASSLSAGATSGYTF. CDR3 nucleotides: TGTGCCAGCAGCCTTTCAGCTGGAGCCACGAGTGGCTACACCTTC.

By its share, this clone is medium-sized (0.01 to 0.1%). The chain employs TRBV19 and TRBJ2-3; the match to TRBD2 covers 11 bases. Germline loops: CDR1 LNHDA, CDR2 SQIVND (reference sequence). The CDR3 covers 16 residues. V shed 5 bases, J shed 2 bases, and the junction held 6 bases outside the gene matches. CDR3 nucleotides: TGTGCCAGTAGTCCCGCTAGCGGGGGGATCACAGATACGCAGTATTTT. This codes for CASSPASGGITDTQYF.

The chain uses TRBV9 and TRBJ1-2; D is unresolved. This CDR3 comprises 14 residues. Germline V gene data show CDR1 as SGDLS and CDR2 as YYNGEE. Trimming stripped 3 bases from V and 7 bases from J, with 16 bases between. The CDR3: CASSGSGPWGGYTF. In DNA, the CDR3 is TGTGCCAGCAGCGGATCGGGCCCGTGGGGTGGCTACACCTTC.

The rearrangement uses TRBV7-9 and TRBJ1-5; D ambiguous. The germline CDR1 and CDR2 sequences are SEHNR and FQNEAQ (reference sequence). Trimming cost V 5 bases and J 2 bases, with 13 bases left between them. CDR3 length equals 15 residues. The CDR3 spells CASSPTSAGNQPQHF. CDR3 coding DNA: TGTGCCAGCAGCCCGACCTCCGCGGGCAATCAGCCCCAGCATTTT.

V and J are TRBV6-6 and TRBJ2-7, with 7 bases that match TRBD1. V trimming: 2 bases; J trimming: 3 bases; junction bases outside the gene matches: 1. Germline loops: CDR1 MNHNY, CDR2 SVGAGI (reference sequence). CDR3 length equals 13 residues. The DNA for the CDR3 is TGTGCCAGCAGTTACGCAGGGGGCTACGAGCAGTACTTC. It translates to CASSYAGGYEQYF.

CDR3 coding DNA: TGTGCCAGCAGTCAACAGGGATGCGAGCAGTACTTC. Protein: CASSQQGCEQYF. This sequence joins TRBV21-1 and TRBJ2-7; TRBD1 is the table's D call and was not checked against the DNA. TRBV21-1 is annotated as a pseudogene. The CDR3 is 12 residues long.

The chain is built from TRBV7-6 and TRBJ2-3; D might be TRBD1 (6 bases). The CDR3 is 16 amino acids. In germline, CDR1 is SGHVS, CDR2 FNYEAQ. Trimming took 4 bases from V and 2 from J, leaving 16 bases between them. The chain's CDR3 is CASSSLGDTYTDTQYF. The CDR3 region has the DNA TGTGCCAGCAGCTCCCTGGGGGACACCTACACAGATACGCAGTATTTT. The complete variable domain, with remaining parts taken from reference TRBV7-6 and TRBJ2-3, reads GAGVSQSPRYKVTKRGQDVALRCDPISGHVSLYWYRQALGQGPEFLTYFNYEAQQDKSGLPNDRFSAERPEGSISTLTIQRTEQRDSAMYRCASSSLGDTYTDTQYFGPGTRLTVL.

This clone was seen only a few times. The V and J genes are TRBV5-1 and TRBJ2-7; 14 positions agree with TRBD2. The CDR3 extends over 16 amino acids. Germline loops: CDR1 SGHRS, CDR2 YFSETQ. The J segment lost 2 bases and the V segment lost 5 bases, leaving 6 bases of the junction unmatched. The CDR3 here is CASRLGLAGETYEQYF. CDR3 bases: TGCGCCAGCAGACTGGGACTAGCGGGGGAAACCTACGAGCAGTACTTC.

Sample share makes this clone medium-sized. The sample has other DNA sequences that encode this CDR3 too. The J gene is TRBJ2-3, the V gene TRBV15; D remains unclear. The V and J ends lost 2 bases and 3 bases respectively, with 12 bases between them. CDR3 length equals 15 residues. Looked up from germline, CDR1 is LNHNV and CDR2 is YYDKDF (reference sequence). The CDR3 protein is CATSRIRVPTDTQYF. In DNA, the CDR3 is TGTGCCACCAGCAGAATCAGAGTCCCAACAGATACGCAGTATTTT.

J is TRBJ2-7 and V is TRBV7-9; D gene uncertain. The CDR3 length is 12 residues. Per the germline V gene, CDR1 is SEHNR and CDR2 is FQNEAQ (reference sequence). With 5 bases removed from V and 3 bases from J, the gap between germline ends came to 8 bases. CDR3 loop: CASSHSSYEQYF. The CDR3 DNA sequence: TGTGCCAGCAGCCACAGCAGCTACGAGCAGTACTTC.

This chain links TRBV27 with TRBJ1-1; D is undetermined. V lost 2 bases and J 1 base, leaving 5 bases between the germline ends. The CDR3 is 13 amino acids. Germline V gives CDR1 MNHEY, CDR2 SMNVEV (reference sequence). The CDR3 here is CASSLGRNTEAFF. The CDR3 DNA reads TGTGCCAGCAGTTTAGGGCGGAACACTGAAGCTTTCTTT.

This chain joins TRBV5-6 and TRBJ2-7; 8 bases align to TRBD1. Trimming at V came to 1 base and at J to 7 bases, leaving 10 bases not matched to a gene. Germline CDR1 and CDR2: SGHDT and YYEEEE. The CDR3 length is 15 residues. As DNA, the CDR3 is TGTGCCAGCAGCTTGTGGGGTCAGGGGGCTTGGGAGCAGTACTTC. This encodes CASSLWGQGAWEQYF. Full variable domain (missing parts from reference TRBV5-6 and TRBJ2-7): DAGVTQSPTHLIKTRGQQVTLRCSPKSGHDTVSWYQQALGQGPQFIFQYYEEEERQRGNFPDRFSGHQFPNYSSELNVNALLLGDSALYLCASSLWGQGAWEQYFGPGTRLTVT.

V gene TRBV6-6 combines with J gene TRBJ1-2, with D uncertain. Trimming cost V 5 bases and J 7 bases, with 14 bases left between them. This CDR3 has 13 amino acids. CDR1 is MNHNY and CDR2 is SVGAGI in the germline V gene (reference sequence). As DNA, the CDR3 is TGTGCCAGCAGTCCCAGAGGTATGACTGGCTACACCTTC. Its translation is CASSPRGMTGYTF.

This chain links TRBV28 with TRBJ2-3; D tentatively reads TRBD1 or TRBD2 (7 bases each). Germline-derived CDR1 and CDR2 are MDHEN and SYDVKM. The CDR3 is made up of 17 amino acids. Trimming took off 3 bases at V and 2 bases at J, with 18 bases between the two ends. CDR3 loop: CASSLVPPGGVTDTQYF. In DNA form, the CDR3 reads TGTGCCAGCAGTTTGGTCCCTCCAGGGGGGGTCACAGATACGCAGTATTTT.

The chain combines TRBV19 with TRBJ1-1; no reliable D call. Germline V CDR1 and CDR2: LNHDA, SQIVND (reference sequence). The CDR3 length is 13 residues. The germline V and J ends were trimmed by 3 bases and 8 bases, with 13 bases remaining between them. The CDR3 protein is CASSINFFMEAFF. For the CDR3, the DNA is TGTGCCAGTAGTATTAATTTCTTTATGGAAGCTTTCTTT.

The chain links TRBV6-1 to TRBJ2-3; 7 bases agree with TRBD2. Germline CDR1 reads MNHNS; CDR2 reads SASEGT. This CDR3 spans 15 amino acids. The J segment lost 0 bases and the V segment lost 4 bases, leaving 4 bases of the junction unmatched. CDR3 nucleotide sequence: TGTGCCAGCAGTGGAGATAGCGGGAGCACAGATACGCAGTATTTT. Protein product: CASSGDSGSTDTQYF.

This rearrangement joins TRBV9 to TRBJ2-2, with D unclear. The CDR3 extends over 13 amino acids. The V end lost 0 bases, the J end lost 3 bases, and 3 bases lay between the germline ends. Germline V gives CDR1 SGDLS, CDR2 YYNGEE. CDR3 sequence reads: CASSVEDTGELFF. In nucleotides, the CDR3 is TGTGCCAGCAGCGTAGAGGACACCGGGGAGCTGTTTTTT.

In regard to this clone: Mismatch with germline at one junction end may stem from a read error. This CDR3 is CASSLWDRGLLVSF. In nucleotides, the CDR3 is TGTGCCAGCAGCTTATGGGACAGGGGCCTCCTTGTGTCTTTC. The chain uses TRBV11-2 and TRBJ2-6; 10 bases line up with TRBD1. The CDR3 loop spans 14 amino acids. Germline CDR1 reads SGHAT; CDR2 reads FQNNGV. The full variable domain, completed using reference TRBV11-2 and TRBJ2-6, is EAGVAQSPRYKIIEKRQSVAFWCNPISGHATLYWYQQILGQGPKLLIQFQNNGVVDDSQLPKDRFSAERLKGVDSTLKIQPAKLEDSAVYLCASSLWDRGLLVSFGAGSRLTVL.

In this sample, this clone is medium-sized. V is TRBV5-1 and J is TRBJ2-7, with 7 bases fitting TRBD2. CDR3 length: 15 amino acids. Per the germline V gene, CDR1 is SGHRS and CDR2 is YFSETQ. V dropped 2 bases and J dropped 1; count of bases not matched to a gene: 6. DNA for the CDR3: TGCGCCAGCAGCTTAGCTAGCGGCCTTTCCTACGAGCAGTACTTC. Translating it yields CASSLASGLSYEQYF.